Here is one TCR beta chain with its context. The antigen is unknown. The time point here: week 11, during vaccination. Doses of 300 ug of mutant IDH1 20-mer peptide were given with topical imiquimod. This table comes from immunoSEQ multiplex PCR, and its TCRdb copy is limited to in-frame clones, with some not included. The top ten hold roughly 0.62% of the sample, which has 100,000 to 120,000 clones, roughly 90% seen once. The data were obtained in a study of a mutant IDH1 vaccine in newly diagnosed glioma. The sample was PBMCs, taken from a glioma patient whose treatment included an IDH1 peptide vaccine. The clonotype originates from a woman aged 45-60 years with glioma.

CDR3 in amino acids: CASSFVGVQNYGYTF. The CDR3 DNA reads TGTGCCAGCAGTTTTGTTGGGGTCCAAAACTATGGCTACACCTTC. The V and J genes are TRBV28 and TRBJ1-2; D is uncertain. The germline V and J ends were trimmed by 3 bases and 2 bases, with 13 bases remaining between them. CDR1 and CDR2 (germline): MDHEN, SYDVKM. The length of the CDR3 is 15 residues.